This note documents a single TCR beta chain sequence. This entry is derived from a study of blood T cell repertoires in COVID-19. About the research overall: Specimens from acute and convalescent COVID-19 originated in the United States, Italy and Spain. Sample material is recorded as cDNA or gDNA derived from T cells, B-cell-depleted T cells, or PBMCs.

Per the study methods: Estimation of nucleated cell counts was performed using reference gene primer amplification. The data were produced by immunoSEQ multiplex PCR, yet TCRdb's version contains in-frame clones alone and is incomplete. The V and J calls and clone size come from that table; D and trimming were worked out from the DNA. The sample holds 140,000 or so clones, approximately 91% seen once. The CDR3 extends over 12 amino acids. Trimming took off 6 bases at V and 10 bases at J, with 13 bases between the two ends. The chain couples TRBV12-3 or TRBV12-4 to TRBJ1-5, with D unclear. The sequenced sample was peripheral blood. The receptor comes from a man between 65 and 85 years old with acute or convalescent COVID-19. The DNA of the CDR3 is TGTGCCAGCAGCCTGCCACGGGAACCCCAGCATTTT. Amino acid sequence: CASSLPREPQHF.